Below, 31 T cell receptor beta chains from the same sample are listed, as sequenced in a study of cytomegalovirus exposure and HLA in healthy donors. 60 Vbeta and 13 Jbeta primers were used in PCR. Libraries were prepared by immunoSEQ multiplex PCR; TCRdb keeps only in-frame clonotypes and omits some of them. The table lists about 37,000 clones, approximately 86% of them singletons. Sequenced sample: PBMCs. These receptor sequences come from a woman under 30 in good health and CMV-seropositive.

This clone was counted only a few times. The gene calls are TRBV21-1 and TRBJ1-1; the D segment call TRBD1 is taken from the table without a DNA check. TRBV21-1 constitutes a pseudogene. The CDR3 is made up of 15 amino acids. CDR3 region: CASSFRTGGRTEAFF. The CDR3 bases are TGTGCCAGCAGTTTCCGTACAGGGGGCAGGACTGAAGCTTTCTTT.

The rearrangement links TRBV5-6 to TRBJ1-1; TRBD1 aligns across 7 bases. Germline V gene sequence: CDR1 SGHDT, CDR2 YYEEEE. V dropped 0 bases and J dropped 6; count of bases not matched to a gene: 8. The CDR3 loop spans 15 amino acids. The CDR3 here is CASSLETGTRAEAFF. The DNA of the CDR3 is TGTGCCAGCAGCTTGGAGACAGGGACTAGGGCTGAAGCTTTCTTT.

This rearrangement joins TRBV5-1 to TRBJ2-7; unclear D gene. With 3 bases removed from V and 1 base from J, the gap between germline ends came to 5 bases. CDR1 is SGHRS and CDR2 is YFSETQ in the germline V gene. This CDR3 region has 12 residues. The CDR3 coding sequence is TGCGCCAGCAGCTCGGTTTCCTACGAGCAGTACTTC. Protein: CASSSVSYEQYF.

This sequence joins TRBV27 and TRBJ2-1; TRBD1 might be the D (6 bases). Germline assignment: CDR1 MNHEY and CDR2 SMNVEV (reference sequence). This CDR3 spans 14 amino acids. The ends were cut back, 5 bases at V and 3 bases at J, with 11 bases in the middle. The CDR3, as DNA: TGTGCCAGCAGTCGCCGACAGGACTACAATGAGCAGTTCTTC. It yields the protein CASSRRQDYNEQFF.

About this clone itself: Compared with germline, one end of the junction differs, possibly owing to a read error. The sample carries other DNA sequences with the same CDR3. This chain uses TRBV4-3 with TRBJ2-5; 8 bases line up with TRBD1. CDR3 length equals 15 residues. In germline, CDR1 is LGHNA, CDR2 YSLEER. CDR3: CASSQLYRGDGTQYF. The CDR3 bases are TGCGCCAGTAGCCAATTATACAGGGGGGATGGGACCCAGTACTTC.

This chain uses TRBV7-2 with TRBJ2-2; TRBD1 is a possible D gene (6 bases). In germline, CDR1 is SGHTA, CDR2 FQGNSA. The V gene lost 7 bases and the J gene lost 2 bases, with 17 bases spanning the gap. The CDR3 extends over 16 amino acids. The CDR3 reads CASTAYVRGNTGELFF. CDR3 sequence (DNA): TGTGCCAGCACCGCATATGTCAGGGGAAACACCGGGGAGCTGTTTTTT.

This chain links TRBV21-1 with TRBJ2-5; the D call in the table, TRBD1, was not verified against the DNA. The better agreement between TRBJ2-7 and the DNA end casts doubt on the J call. TRBV21-1 is given as a pseudogene. CDR3 size: 16 residues. The CDR3 loop is CASSTQWMPGSYEQYF. CDR3 nucleotide sequence: TGTGCCAGCAGCACCCAATGGATGCCAGGGTCATACGAGCAGTACTTC.

The chain uses TRBV29-1 and TRBJ2-3, with TRBD2 matching over 9 bases. Germline CDR1 SQVTM, CDR2 ANQGSEA. V trimming: 7 bases; J trimming: 0 bases; junction bases outside the gene matches: 8. The CDR3 extends over 15 amino acids. Here the CDR3 reads CSASVAGVSTDTQYF. For the CDR3, the DNA is TGCAGCGCCTCCGTAGCGGGGGTGAGCACAGATACGCAGTATTTT.

The rearrangement joins TRBV9 to TRBJ1-3; D remains ambiguous. V was pared by 0 bases and J by 2 bases, with 9 bases between. This CDR3 contains 15 residues. Germline V CDR1 and CDR2: SGDLS, YYNGEE. CDR3 sequence (DNA): TGTGCCAGCAGCGTAGGGGCCTCTGCTGGAAACACCATATATTTT. Protein: CASSVGASAGNTIYF.

V is TRBV5-1 and J is TRBJ1-1; D possibly corresponds to TRBD1 (6 bases). The germline CDR1 and CDR2 sequences are SGHRS and YFSETQ. The length of the CDR3 is 15 residues. Between the trimmed V and J ends, which lost 0 bases and 2 bases, there was a span of 11 bases. CDR3 bases: TGCGCCAGCAGCTTGGCCTTGGGACAAAACACTGAAGCTTTCTTT. Translating it yields CASSLALGQNTEAFF.

This clone occurred a few times. The rearrangement joins TRBV7-9 to TRBJ1-4, with 11 bases aligning to TRBD1. The germline V gene encodes CDR1 SEHNR and CDR2 FQNEAQ (reference sequence). With 5 bases clipped from V and 8 bases from J, the junction kept 16 bases outside the gene matches. The CDR3 is 18 amino acids. The CDR3 DNA reads as TGTGCCAGCAGCGCTCCGGGACAGGGGGATTGGAATGAGGAAAAACTGTTTTTT. As protein: CASSAPGQGDWNEEKLFF. The complete variable domain, with remaining parts taken from reference TRBV7-9 and TRBJ1-4, reads DTGVSQNPRHKITKRGQNVTFRCDPISEHNRLYWYRQTLGQGPEFLTYFQNEAQLEKSRLLSDRFSAERPKGSFSTLEIQRTEQGDSAMYLCASSAPGQGDWNEEKLFFGSGTQLSVL.

This clone was detected a few times. The chain has TRBV15 and TRBJ2-2; a weak D match, TRBD1 (5 bases). The CDR3 sequence is 15 residues long. V was pared by 1 base and J by 5 bases, with 11 bases between. Looked up from germline, CDR1 is LNHNV and CDR2 is YYDKDF (reference sequence). The CDR3 DNA is TGTGCCACCAGCAGAGGACAGTATCTGACCGGGGAGCTGTTTTTT. This encodes CATSRGQYLTGELFF.

The genes are TRBV18 and TRBJ2-6, with 8 bases identical to TRBD1. Losses at the gene ends were 4 bases for V and 0 bases for J; bases not matched to a gene: 8. CDR1 KGHSH and CDR2 LQKENI come from the germline V gene. This CDR3 contains 18 residues. CDR3 protein: CASSQDRAEHSGANVLTF. In DNA form, the CDR3 reads TGTGCCAGCTCACAGGACAGGGCTGAGCACTCTGGGGCCAACGTCCTGACTTTC.

The gene calls are TRBV28 and TRBJ2-7, with 7 nucleotides matching TRBD1. There are 17 residues in the CDR3. Germline V lookup: CDR1 MDHEN, CDR2 SYDVKM. V lost 6 bases, J lost 5 bases, and 19 bases stayed unmatched. CDR3 sequence reads: CASSTTFTGEYNHEQYF. DNA of the CDR3: TGTGCCAGCAGCACAACCTTTACAGGGGAATATAACCACGAGCAGTACTTC. Using reference TRBV28 and TRBJ2-7 for the parts outside the CDR3, the full variable domain is DVKVTQSSRYLVKRTGEKVFLECVQDMDHENMFWYRQDPGLGLRLIYFSYDVKMKEKGDIPEGYSVSREKKERFSLILESASTNQTSMYLCASSTTFTGEYNHEQYFGPGTRLTVT.

This rearrangement joins TRBV5-1 to TRBJ1-5; 7 bases are a match to TRBD1. Per the germline V gene, CDR1 is SGHRS and CDR2 is YFSETQ. V lost 4 bases to trimming and J lost 4 bases; unmatched junction nucleotides: 5. This CDR3 spans 14 amino acids. The CDR3 reads CASSPTGANQPQHF. The CDR3 DNA sequence: TGCGCCAGCAGCCCTACAGGGGCGAATCAGCCCCAGCATTTT.

The chain uses TRBV9 and TRBJ2-3; 13 bases agree with TRBD2. The CDR3 is 15 amino acids. Unmatched junction bases numbered 4, after V lost 4 bases and J lost 5 bases. CDR1 is SGDLS, CDR2 YYNGEE, per germline. The CDR3 DNA follows: TGTGCCAGCAGCTTAAGACTAGCGGGAGGAGATACGCAGTATTTT. This gives the protein CASSLRLAGGDTQYF.

This clone was observed a single time. The V gene is TRBV5-4, the J gene TRBJ1-2; D remains ambiguous. CDR1 SGHNT and CDR2 YYREEE come from the germline V gene (reference sequence). The CDR3 length is 12 residues. Trimming stripped 0 bases from V and 4 bases from J, with 4 bases between. This CDR3 reads CASSLDSYGYTF. The CDR3, as DNA: TGTGCCAGCAGCTTGGACAGCTATGGCTACACCTTC.

This rearrangement joins TRBV4-3 to TRBJ2-5; no definite D call. Germline lookup yields CDR1 LGHNA and CDR2 YSLEER. V was cut by 1 base and J by 5 bases, with 17 bases left in between. CDR3 size: 16 residues. CDR3 sequence: CASSQVPLEGSETQYF. CDR3 nucleotide sequence: TGCGCCAGCAGCCAAGTTCCTCTAGAAGGTAGCGAGACCCAGTACTTC.

The rearrangement joins TRBV11-2 to TRBJ2-7; 9 positions match TRBD1. The germline CDR1 and CDR2 sequences are SGHAT and FQNNGV. V dropped 3 bases and J dropped 4; count of bases not matched to a gene: 10. The length of the CDR3 is 16 residues. The chain's CDR3 is CASSLLQGAVGYEQYF. The CDR3 nucleotides read TGTGCCAGCAGCTTGCTACAGGGGGCCGTGGGGTACGAGCAGTACTTC.

This clone showed up just a few times. This chain uses TRBV6-5 with TRBJ2-1; D remains ambiguous. V was pared by 7 bases and J by 9 bases, with 19 bases between. From germline, CDR1 is MNHEY and CDR2 SVGAGI. The CDR3 totals 14 residues. The chain's CDR3 is CASTHPGDSSEQFF. The CDR3 DNA is TGTGCCAGCACCCACCCGGGTGATAGTAGTGAGCAGTTCTTC.

V and J are TRBV4-1 and TRBJ1-1, with 7 bases matching TRBD1. CDR1 is MGHRA, CDR2 YSYEKL, per germline. The V segment lost 0 bases and the J segment 2 bases; nucleotides outside the gene matches: 6. The CDR3 consists of 16 residues. The CDR3 loop reads CASSQDSGTANTEAFF. The CDR3 DNA is TGCGCCAGCAGCCAAGATTCTGGGACAGCCAACACTGAAGCTTTCTTT.

The chain combines TRBV28 with TRBJ1-5; D gene unclear. CDR3 length equals 12 residues. V was cut by 8 bases and J by 4 bases, with 9 bases left in between. Germline V gives CDR1 MDHEN, CDR2 SYDVKM. CDR3: CASCSSNQPQHF. CDR3 bases: TGTGCCAGCTGTTCTTCGAATCAGCCCCAGCATTTT.

The rearrangement uses TRBV7-6 and TRBJ1-1; D is ambiguous. Germline CDR1 reads SGHVS; CDR2 reads FNYEAQ. The CDR3 is made up of 13 amino acids. Trimming removed 1 base at V and 5 bases at J, with 8 bases between. The DNA of the CDR3 is TGTGCCAGCAGCTTAGACTATACGACTGAAGCTTTCTTT. This sequence encodes CASSLDYTTEAFF.

On this clone: Other DNA sequences of this sample code for an identical CDR3. V usage is TRBV5-6 and J usage is TRBJ2-7, with 10 positions matching TRBD1. The CDR3 consists of 14 residues. Germline-derived CDR1 and CDR2 are SGHDT and YYEEEE. J gave up 2 bases and V 3 bases, and 2 bases lay outside the gene matches. The CDR3 loop reads CASSSGTGAYEQYF. The CDR3 DNA reads TGTGCCAGCAGCTCAGGGACAGGGGCCTACGAGCAGTACTTC.

J is TRBJ2-5 and V is TRBV18, with unresolved D. V lost 6 bases and J 5 bases, leaving 16 bases between the germline ends. The germline gives CDR1 KGHSH, CDR2 LQKENI. The CDR3 runs to 14 residues. CDR3 residues: CASSPPNSRETQYF. The CDR3 nucleotides read TGTGCCAGCTCGCCCCCGAATAGCCGGGAGACCCAGTACTTC.

The chain employs TRBV7-9 and TRBJ1-4; 7 nucleotides agree with TRBD1. The CDR3 runs 16 residues. Germline CDR1 reads SEHNR; CDR2 reads FQNEAQ (reference sequence). V was clipped by 2 bases and J by 5 bases; unmatched bases: 8. CDR3 bases: TGTGCCAGCAGCTTATGGTTAGGGACAGACAATGAAAAACTGTTTTTT. Its protein product is CASSLWLGTDNEKLFF. Together with reference TRBV7-9 and TRBJ1-4, the CDR3 gives the full variable domain: DTGVSQNPRHKITKRGQNVTFRCDPISEHNRLYWYRQTLGQGPEFLTYFQNEAQLEKSRLLSDRFSAERPKGSFSTLEIQRTEQGDSAMYLCASSLWLGTDNEKLFFGSGTQLSVL.

V usage is TRBV5-1 and J usage is TRBJ2-3, with 11 bases that match TRBD2. Germline loops: CDR1 SGHRS, CDR2 YFSETQ. The V gene end was trimmed by 4 bases and the J gene end by 1 base; junction bases not matched to a gene: 5. CDR3 size: 16 residues. For the CDR3, the DNA is TGCGCCAGCAGCCGATCGACTAGCGGGGGCACAGATACGCAGTATTTT. Its protein product is CASSRSTSGGTDTQYF.

This clone was seen a handful of times. J is TRBJ2-3 and V is TRBV4-3; 9 nucleotides align to TRBD1. Germline trimming cut 1 base from V and 4 bases from J; bases unmatched to any gene: 6. Germline V CDR1 and CDR2: LGHNA, YSLEER. This CDR3 region has 16 residues. This CDR3 reads CASSQVWDRAADTQYF. Written as DNA, the CDR3 is TGCGCCAGCAGCCAAGTATGGGACAGGGCCGCAGATACGCAGTATTTT.

The chain couples TRBV5-1 to TRBJ1-1; perhaps TRBD1 as D (5 bases). Deletions cut 4 bases from V and 1 base from J, with 8 bases between. The CDR3 totals 13 residues. Germline assignment: CDR1 SGHRS and CDR2 YFSETQ. Here the CDR3 DNA reads TGCGCCAGCAGCCCGGGGGAGAACACTGAAGCTTTCTTT. Translation: CASSPGENTEAFF.

This clone was recorded a few times. The chain uses TRBV19 and TRBJ2-7, with a possible D match to TRBD1 (6 bases). Trimming stripped 2 bases from V and 2 bases from J, with 13 bases between. The germline V gene has CDR1 LNHDA and CDR2 SQIVND (reference sequence). The CDR3 sequence is 15 residues long. The CDR3 spells CASSIFGTSTYEQYF. CDR3 sequence (DNA): TGTGCCAGTAGTATATTCGGGACAAGTACCTACGAGCAGTACTTC.

The chain has TRBV7-9 and TRBJ2-7; 8 bases are a match to TRBD1. V dropped 5 bases and J dropped 3; count of bases not matched to a gene: 6. CDR1 and CDR2 from the germline V gene are SEHNR and FQNEAQ (reference sequence). This CDR3 contains 14 residues. CDR3 sequence: CASSPWTGSYEQYF. The CDR3 coding sequence is TGTGCCAGCAGCCCCTGGACAGGGAGCTACGAGCAGTACTTC.